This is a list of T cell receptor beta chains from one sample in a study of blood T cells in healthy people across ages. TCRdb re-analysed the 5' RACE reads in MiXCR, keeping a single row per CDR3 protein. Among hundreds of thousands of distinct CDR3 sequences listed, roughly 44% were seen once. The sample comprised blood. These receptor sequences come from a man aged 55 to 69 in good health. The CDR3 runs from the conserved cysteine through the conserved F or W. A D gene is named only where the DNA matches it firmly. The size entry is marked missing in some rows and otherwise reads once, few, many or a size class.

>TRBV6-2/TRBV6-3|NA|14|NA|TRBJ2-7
CASSTRRLSYEQYF
TGTGCCAGCAGTACCCGTAGGCTCTCCTACGAGCAGTACTTC
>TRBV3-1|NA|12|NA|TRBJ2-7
CASREGTWAQYF
TGTGCCAGCAGGGAGGGGACATGGGCCCAGTACTTC
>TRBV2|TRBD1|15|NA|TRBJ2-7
CASSGDRGSYNEQYF
TGTGCCAGCAGTGGAGACAGGGGGTCCTACAATGAGCAGTACTTC
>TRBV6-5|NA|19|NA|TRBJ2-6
CASSYSGTDVLAGANVLTF
TGTGCCAGCAGTTATTCCGGGACGGACGTCTTAGCTGGGGCCAACGTCCTGACTTTC
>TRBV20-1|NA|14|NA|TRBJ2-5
CSAGVGESEETQYF
TGCAGTGCTGGAGTAGGGGAGTCCGAAGAGACCCAGTACTTC
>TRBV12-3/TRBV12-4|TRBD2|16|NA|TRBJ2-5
CASSSPRGARRETQYF
TGTGCCAGCAGCTCCCCGCGGGGGGCCAGAAGAGAGACCCAGTACTTC
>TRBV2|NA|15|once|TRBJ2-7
CASSERSGGTYEQYF
TGTGCCAGCAGTGAAAGGTCAGGGGGGACCTACGAGCAGTACTTC
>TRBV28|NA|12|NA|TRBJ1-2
CATSLVNYGYTF
TGTGCCACCTCCTTGGTAAACTATGGCTACACCTTC
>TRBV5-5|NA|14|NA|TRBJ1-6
CASSLAQDGSPLHF
TGTGCCAGCAGCTTGGCACAGGATGGTTCACCCCTCCACTTT
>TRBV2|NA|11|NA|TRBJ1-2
CASNGGFGYTF
TGTGCCAGCAACGGTGGTTTTGGCTACACCTTC